These T cell receptor beta chains were read from a single sample in a study of radiation and T cells in renal cell carcinoma. Sequencing was performed with immunoSEQ multiplex PCR; in TCRdb, only in-frame clones are kept and a portion is missing. The sample lists 150,000 to 200,000 clones, 88% seen once, with about 11% in the top ten. The material sequenced was blood, taken from a patient whose treatment included radiotherapy and nephrectomy. The receptor source for this set is a woman aged 45-59 years with renal cell carcinoma. Each CDR3 is given without its conserved first and last residue.

V	CDR3
TRBV6-4	ASSTRSNQPQH
TRBV5-1	ASSPEGATNEKLF
TRBV5-1	ASSLEGRGEKLF
TRBV7-3	ASSPGGGYNEQF
TRBV18	ASSPPAETYGYT
TRBV7-6	ASSSRNEKLF
TRBV6-6	ASSYGVGVGNEQY
TRBV28	ASTRIGSYNEQF
TRBV10-3	AISDQGHGYEQY
TRBV5-5	ASSPSWGSSGNTIY
TRBV15	ATSRGRDNQPQH
TRBV5-1	ASKSYGRDNEQF
TRBV6-6	ASSTWGQWGYT
TRBV19	ASSTRGQSNQPQH
TRBV18	ASSNHQKGSNQPQH
TRBV6-1	ASSDLGNTEAF
TRBV5-6	ASSAGTGGRIYGYT
TRBV5-1	ASSGGAVSSYNEQF
TRBV7-6	ASSLGTKLEKLF
TRBV25-1	ASSERVWTVKNEKLF
TRBV5-8	ASRFTPNTYGYT
TRBV29-1	SANDRAGNTIY